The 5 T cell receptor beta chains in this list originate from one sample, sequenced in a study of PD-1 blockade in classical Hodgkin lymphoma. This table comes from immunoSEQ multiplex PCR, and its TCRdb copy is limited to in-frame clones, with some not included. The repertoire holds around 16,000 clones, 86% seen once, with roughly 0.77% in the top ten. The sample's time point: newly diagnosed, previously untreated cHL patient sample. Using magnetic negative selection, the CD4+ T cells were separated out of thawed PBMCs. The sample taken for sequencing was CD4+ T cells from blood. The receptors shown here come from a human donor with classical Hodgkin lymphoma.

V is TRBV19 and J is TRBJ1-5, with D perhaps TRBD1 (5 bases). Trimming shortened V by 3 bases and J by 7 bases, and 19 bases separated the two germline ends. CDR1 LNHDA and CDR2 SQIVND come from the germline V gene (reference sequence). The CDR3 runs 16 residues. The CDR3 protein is CASSIDQRQPPQPQHF. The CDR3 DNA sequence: TGTGCCAGTAGTATCGATCAGAGACAGCCTCCACAGCCCCAGCATTTT. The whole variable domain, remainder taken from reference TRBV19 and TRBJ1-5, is DGGITQSPKYLFRKEGQNVTLSCEQNLNHDAMYWYRQDPGQGLRLIYYSQIVNDFQKGDIAEGYSVSREKKESFPLTVTSAQKNPTAFYLCASSIDQRQPPQPQHFGDGTRLSIL.

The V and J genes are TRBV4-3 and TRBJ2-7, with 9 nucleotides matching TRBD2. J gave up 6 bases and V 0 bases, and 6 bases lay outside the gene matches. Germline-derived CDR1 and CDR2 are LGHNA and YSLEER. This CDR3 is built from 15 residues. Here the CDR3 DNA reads TGCGCCAGCAGCCAAGATACGGGACTAGCTAGCGAGCAGTACTTC. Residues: CASSQDTGLASEQYF.

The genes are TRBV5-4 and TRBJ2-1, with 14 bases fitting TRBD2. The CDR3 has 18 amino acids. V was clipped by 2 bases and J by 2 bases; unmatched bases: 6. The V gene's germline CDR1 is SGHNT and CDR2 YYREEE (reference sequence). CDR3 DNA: TGTGCCAGCAGCTTCGCTGTGACTAGCGGGAGGGCCTACAATGAGCAGTTCTTC. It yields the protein CASSFAVTSGRAYNEQFF.

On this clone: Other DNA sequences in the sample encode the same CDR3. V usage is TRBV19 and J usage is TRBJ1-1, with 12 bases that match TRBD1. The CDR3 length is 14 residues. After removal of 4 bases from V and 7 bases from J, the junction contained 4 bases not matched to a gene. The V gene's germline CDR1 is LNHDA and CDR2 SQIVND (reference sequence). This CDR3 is CASSKGQGAGEAFF. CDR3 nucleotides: TGTGCCAGTAGTAAGGGACAGGGGGCAGGTGAAGCTTTCTTT.

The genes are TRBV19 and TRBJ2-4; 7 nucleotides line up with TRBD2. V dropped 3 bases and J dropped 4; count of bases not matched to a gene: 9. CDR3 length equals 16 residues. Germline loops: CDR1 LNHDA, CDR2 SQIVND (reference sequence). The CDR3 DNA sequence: TGTGCCAGTAGTATTAAAGGCGGGAGTAGGAAAAACATTCAGTACTTC. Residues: CASSIKGGSRKNIQYF.